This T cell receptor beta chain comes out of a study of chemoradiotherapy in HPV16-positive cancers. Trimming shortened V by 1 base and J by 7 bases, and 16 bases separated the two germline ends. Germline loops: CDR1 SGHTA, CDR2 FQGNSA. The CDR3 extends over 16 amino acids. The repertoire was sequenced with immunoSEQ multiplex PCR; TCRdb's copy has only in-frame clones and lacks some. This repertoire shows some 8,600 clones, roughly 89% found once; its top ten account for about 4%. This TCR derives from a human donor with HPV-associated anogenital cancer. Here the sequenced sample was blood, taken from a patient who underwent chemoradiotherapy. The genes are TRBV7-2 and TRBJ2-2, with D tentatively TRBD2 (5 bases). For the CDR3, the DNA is TGTGCCAGCAGCTTAGAAATAGGACTTTTGGGCGGGGAGCTGTTTTTT. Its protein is CASSLEIGLLGGELFF.